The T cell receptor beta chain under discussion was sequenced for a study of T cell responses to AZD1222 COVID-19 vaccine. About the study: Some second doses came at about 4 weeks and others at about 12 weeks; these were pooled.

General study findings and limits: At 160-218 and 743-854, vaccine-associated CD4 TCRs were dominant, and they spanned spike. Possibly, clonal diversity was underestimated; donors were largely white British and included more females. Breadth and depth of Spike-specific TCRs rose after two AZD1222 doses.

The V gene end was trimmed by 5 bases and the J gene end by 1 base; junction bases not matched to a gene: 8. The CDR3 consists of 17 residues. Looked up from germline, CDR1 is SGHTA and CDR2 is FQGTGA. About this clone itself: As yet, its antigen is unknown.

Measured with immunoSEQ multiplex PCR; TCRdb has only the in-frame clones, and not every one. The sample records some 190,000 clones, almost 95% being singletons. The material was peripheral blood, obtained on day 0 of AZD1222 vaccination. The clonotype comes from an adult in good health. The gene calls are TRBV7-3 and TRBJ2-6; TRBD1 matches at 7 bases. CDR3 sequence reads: CASSSRQGRSGANVLTF. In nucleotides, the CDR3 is TGTGCCAGCAGCAGCCGACAGGGCAGGTCTGGGGCCAACGTCCTGACTTTC.